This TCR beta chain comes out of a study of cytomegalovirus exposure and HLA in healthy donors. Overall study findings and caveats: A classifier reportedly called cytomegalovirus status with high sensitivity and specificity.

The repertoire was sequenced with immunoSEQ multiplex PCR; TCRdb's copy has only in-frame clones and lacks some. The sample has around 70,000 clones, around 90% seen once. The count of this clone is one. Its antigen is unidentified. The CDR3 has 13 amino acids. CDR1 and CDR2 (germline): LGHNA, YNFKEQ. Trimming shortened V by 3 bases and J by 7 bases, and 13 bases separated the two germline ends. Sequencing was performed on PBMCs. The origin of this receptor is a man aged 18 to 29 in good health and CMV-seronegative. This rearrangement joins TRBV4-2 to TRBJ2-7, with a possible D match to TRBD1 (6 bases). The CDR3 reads CASSQGALQEQYF. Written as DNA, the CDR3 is TGTGCCAGCAGCCAGGGGGCGCTTCAAGAGCAGTACTTC.